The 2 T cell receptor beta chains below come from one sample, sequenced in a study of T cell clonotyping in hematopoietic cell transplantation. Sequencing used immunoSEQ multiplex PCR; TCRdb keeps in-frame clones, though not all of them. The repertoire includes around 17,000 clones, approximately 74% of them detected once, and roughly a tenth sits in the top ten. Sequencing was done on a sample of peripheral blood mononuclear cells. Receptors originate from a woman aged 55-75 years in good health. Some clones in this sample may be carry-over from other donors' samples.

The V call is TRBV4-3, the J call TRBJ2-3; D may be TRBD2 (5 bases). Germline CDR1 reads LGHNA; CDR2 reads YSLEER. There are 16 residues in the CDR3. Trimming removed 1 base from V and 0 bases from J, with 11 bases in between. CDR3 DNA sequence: TGCGCCAGCAGCCAAGGAGGGTACATTAGCACAGATACGCAGTATTTT. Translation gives CASSQGGYISTDTQYF.

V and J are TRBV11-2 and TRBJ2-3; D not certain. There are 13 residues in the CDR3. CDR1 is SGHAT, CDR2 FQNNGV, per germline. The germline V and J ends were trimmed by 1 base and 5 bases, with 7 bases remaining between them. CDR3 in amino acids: CASSLGPLDTQYF. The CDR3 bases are TGTGCCAGCAGCTTAGGACCTTTAGATACGCAGTATTTT.